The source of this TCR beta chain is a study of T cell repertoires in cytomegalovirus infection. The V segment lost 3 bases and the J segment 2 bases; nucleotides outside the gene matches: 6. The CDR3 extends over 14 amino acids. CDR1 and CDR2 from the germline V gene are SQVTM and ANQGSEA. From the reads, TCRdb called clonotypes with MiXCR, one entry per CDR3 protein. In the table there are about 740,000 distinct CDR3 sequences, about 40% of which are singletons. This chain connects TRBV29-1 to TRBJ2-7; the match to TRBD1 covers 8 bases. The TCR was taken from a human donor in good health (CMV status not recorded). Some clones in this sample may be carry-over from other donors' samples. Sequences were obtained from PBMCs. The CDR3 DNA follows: TGCAGCGTTGAGCCAGGGGACAGGCCCTACGAGCAGTACTTC. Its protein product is CSVEPGDRPYEQYF.